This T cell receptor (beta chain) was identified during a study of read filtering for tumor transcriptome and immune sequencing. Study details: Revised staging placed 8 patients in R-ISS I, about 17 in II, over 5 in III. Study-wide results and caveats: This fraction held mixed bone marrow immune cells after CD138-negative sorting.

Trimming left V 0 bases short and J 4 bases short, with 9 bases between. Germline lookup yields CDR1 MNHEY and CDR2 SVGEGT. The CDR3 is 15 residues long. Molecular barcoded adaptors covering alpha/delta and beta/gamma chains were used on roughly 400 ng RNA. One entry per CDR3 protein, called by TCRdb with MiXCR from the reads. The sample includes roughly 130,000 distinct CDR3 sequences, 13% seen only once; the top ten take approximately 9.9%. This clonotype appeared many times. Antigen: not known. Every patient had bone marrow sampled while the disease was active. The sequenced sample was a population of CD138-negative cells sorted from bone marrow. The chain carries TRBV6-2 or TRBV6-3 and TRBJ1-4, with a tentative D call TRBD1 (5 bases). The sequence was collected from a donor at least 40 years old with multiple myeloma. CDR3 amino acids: CASSYSGTGNEKLFF. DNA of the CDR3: TGTGCCAGCAGTTACTCGGGGACGGGTAATGAAAAACTGTTTTTT.